A single T cell receptor beta chain is shown here with its context. The data were obtained in a study of cytomegalovirus exposure and HLA in healthy donors. The PCR was carried out with 60 Vbeta primers and 13 Jbeta primers. TCRdb's table, derived via immunoSEQ multiplex PCR, lists solely in-frame clones and lacks some. The table lists about 140,000 clones, 73% of them singletons. Trimming cost V 1 base and J 5 bases; bases outside gene matches: 7. CDR3 size: 15 residues. The germline CDR1 and CDR2 sequences are SGHVS and FQNEAQ. The receptor was isolated from a human donor in good health. Sequencing input: PBMCs. The chain links TRBV7-8 to TRBJ1-1, with 7 bases that match TRBD1. CDR3 region: CASSLEEGAWTEAFF. CDR3 coding DNA: TGTGCCAGCAGCTTAGAAGAGGGGGCCTGGACTGAAGCTTTCTTT.